This paragraph covers one T cell receptor beta chain sequence. The limits of the CDR3 on the DNA are not certain, so only TCRdb's listed CDR3 is given. The identical CDR3 is also encoded by other nucleotide sequences in the sample. This specimen comes from a study of cytomegalovirus exposure and HLA in healthy donors. Germline CDR1 reads MGHRA; CDR2 reads YSYEKL. The CDR3 length equals 15 residues, ends included. PCR primers comprised 60 Vbeta and 13 Jbeta primers. Some clones are missing from TCRdb's copy, which holds only in-frame ones; the method was immunoSEQ multiplex PCR. Of approximately 140,000 clones in the sample, around 80% were seen once.

The source is a man between 35 and 55 years old in good health and CMV-seronegative. The chain carries TRBV4-1 and TRBJ2-4; TRBD1, the table's D call, lacks a check against the DNA. The sequenced sample was PBMCs. The CDR3 region is CASSQESGWGQGSRF.